The rows below give T cell receptor beta chains drawn from one sample of a study of human T cells and chemical hapten exposure. TCRdb re-called the RACE reads with MiXCR, one entry per CDR3 protein. Found here are approximately 370,000 distinct CDR3 sequences, about 5.4% of them singletons; the top ten hold about 8.7%. The sample here was whole blood, taken in connection with sensitization to the hapten diphenylcyclopropenone (DPC). These receptors all stem from a woman aged 18-29 years with alopecia areata. Some clones in this sample may be carry-over from other donors' samples. The CDR3 runs from the conserved cysteine through the conserved F or W. D genes are given only for firm matches. Clone size is shown for a subset of rows, as once, few, many or a class of expanded clone.

D gene	J gene	clone size	V gene	CDR3 protein	CDR3 DNA
-	TRBJ1-1	-	TRBV5-4	CASHKMNTEAFF	TGTGCCAGCCATAAGATGAACACTGAAGCTTTCTTT
-	TRBJ1-2	many	TRBV6-5	CASSYSTPNYGYTF	TGTGCCAGCAGTTACTCGACCCCGAACTATGGCTACACCTTC
-	TRBJ2-3	-	TRBV9	CASSRAGSDTQYF	TGTGCCAGCTCGAGGGCGGGTTCAGATACGCAGTATTTT
TRBD2	TRBJ2-1	many	TRBV10-3	CAISEGTRNDEQFF	TGTGCCATCAGTGAGGGGACTAGGAACGATGAGCAGTTCTTC
TRBD1	TRBJ2-7	-	TRBV9	CASSPPDRDEQYF	TGTGCCAGCAGCCCCCCAGACAGGGACGAGCAGTACTTC
-	TRBJ2-5	many	TRBV29-1	CSIPPLGETQYF	TGCAGCATTCCACCATTGGGAGAGACCCAGTACTTC
-	TRBJ2-3	-	TRBV14	CASSQGLWTDTQYF	TGTGCCAGCAGCCAGGGGTTATGGACAGATACGCAGTATTTT
TRBD1	TRBJ1-2	many	TRBV12-3/TRBV12-4	CASRQKSGQGPSNYGYTF	TGTGCCAGCAGACAAAAGTCCGGACAGGGGCCTTCTAACTATGGCTACACCTTC
TRBD2	TRBJ2-7	-	TRBV2	CASRTLLAGDEQYF	TGTGCCAGCCGGACCCTACTAGCGGGCGACGAGCAGTACTTC
-	TRBJ1-5	many	TRBV21-1	CASSQGYIGPRWVQPQHF	TGTGCCAGCAGCCAGGGGTATATTGGGCCGAGATGGGTTCAGCCCCAGCATTTT
-	TRBJ1-1	few	TRBV29-1	CSVEDGNTEAFF	TGCAGCGTTGAAGACGGGAACACTGAAGCTTTCTTT
TRBD1	TRBJ1-6	many	TRBV7-2	CASSTDRGGPLHF	TGTGCCAGCAGCACTGACAGGGGCGGCCCCCTCCACTTT
TRBD1	TRBJ2-2	few	TRBV24-1	CATSDSGTGYTGELFF	TGTGCCACCAGTGATTCCGGGACAGGGTACACCGGGGAGCTGTTTTTT
-	TRBJ2-6	-	TRBV6-2/TRBV6-3	CASSLNNPYSGANVLTF	TGTGCCAGCAGTCTCAACAATCCGTACTCTGGGGCCAACGTCCTGACTTTC
-	TRBJ1-5	many	TRBV6-5	CASRQGFSQPQHF	TGTGCCAGCAGGCAGGGGTTCAGTCAGCCCCAGCATTTT
-	TRBJ1-3	few	TRBV28	CASSGPTTSGNTIYF	TGTGCCAGCAGTGGCCCCACTACCTCTGGAAACACCATATATTTT
-	TRBJ1-3	few	TRBV20-1	CSARDGSGSGNTIYF	TGCAGTGCTAGAGATGGCAGCGGCTCTGGAAACACCATATATTTT
-	TRBJ1-5	many	TRBV12-2	CASRLATTRQGVNQPQHF	TGTGCAAGTCGCTTAGCGACTACCCGACAGGGCGTCAATCAGCCCCAGCATTTT
-	TRBJ2-1	-	TRBV5-6	CASSLLTWRGREQFF	TGTGCCAGCAGCTTGTTAACTTGGCGGGGGCGCGAGCAGTTCTTC
-	TRBJ2-7	-	TRBV29-1	CSVSYTGLGSYEQYF	TGCAGCGTATCCTACACCGGCCTTGGCTCCTACGAGCAGTACTTC